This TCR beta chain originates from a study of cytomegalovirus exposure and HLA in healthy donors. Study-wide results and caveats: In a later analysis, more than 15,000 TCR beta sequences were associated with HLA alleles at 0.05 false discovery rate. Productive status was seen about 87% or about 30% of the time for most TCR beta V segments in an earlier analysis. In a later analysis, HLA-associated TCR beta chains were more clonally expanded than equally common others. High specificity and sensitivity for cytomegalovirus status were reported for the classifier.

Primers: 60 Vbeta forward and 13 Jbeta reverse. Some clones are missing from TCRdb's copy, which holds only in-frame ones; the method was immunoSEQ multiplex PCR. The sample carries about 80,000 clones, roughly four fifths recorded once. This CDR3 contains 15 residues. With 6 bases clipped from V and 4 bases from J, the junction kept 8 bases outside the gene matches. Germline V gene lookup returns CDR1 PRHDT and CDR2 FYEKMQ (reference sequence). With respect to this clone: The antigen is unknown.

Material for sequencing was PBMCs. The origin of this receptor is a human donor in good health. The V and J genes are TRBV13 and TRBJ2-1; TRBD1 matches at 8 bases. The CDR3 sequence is CASSFQGAGYNEQFF. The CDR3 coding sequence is TGTGCCAGCAGTTTCCAGGGGGCTGGATACAATGAGCAGTTCTTC.